This T cell receptor (beta chain) comes out of a study of CD4 T cells in relation to SARS-CoV-2 and coronaviruses (dated by TCRdb to the early 2020s). Regarding the study in general: In the ViraFEST assay, PBMCs were grown with antigen for 10 days, and TCR beta CDR3s were then sequenced to identify antigen-specific clonal expansions. Memory CD4+ T cell crossreactivity between SARS-CoV-2 and common cold coronavirus spike proteins was assessed at the TCR clonotype level in the study. For other donors in the study, expansion assays were sequenced with a different, Illumina-based TCR-beta assay. Samples from a few pre-COVID donors and the naive versus memory experiments were sequenced with the Adaptive Biotechnologies TCR-sequencing kit; other data were Illumina-based. Using patient-derived lymphoblastoid cell lines, the shared crossreactive spike epitopes were mapped to their HLA restriction. The negative reference condition was either a culture with an HIV-1 Nef peptide pool or a culture with no peptide. The investigation overall reported the following: Significantly weaker SARS-CoV-2-driven expansion was shown by crossreactive clones than by monoreactive clones, consistent with antigenic imprinting. Memory CD4+ clonotypes crossrecognizing SARS-CoV-2 and at least one common cold coronavirus spike were found in around three fifths of donors. Crossreactivity analysis was centred on spike protein, so crossreactivity against other viral proteins was not assessed. Pre-pandemic and post-infection samples were not both contributed by any donor, so tracing of the source of pre-existing responses was limited. The study was constrained by small numbers of patients and of tested TCRs.

CD4+ T cells from unexposed donors were collected before the COVID-19 pandemic (2011-2018). After more than nine days of culture, CD4+ T cells were isolated with the EasySep CD4+ T cell isolation kit. As far as cell numbers permitted, CD4+ T cells from unexposed donors were tested for reactivity against SARS-CoV-2 S and N as well as four spike pools from common cold coronaviruses. PBMCs were cultured at approximately 2 million per well in IMDM supplemented with 5% human AB serum and 8 to 10 IU/ml IL-2. Half of the culture medium was replaced with fresh IL-2-containing medium on days 3 and 7. Triplicate replicate wells were generally used for each peptide culture condition. Leukapheresis product for the unexposed donors was bought commercially. PBMCs were isolated from leukapheresis product or whole blood by Ficoll-Paque PLUS gradient centrifugation. The PBMCs went either fresh into the expansion assay or into cryopreservation at -140 degrees C. The QIAamp Micro DNA Kit was used to extract genomic DNA from the CD4+ T cells.

A remark on this clone: Its antigen specificity is not known. Base qualities are missing; no much larger clone stands one base away.

V ends up 3 bases short and J 5 bases short, with an unmatched junction base count of 6. From the cysteine through the phenylalanine, the CDR3 covers 17 amino acids. Only the CDR3 DNA is retained, 51 bases long and in frame from the first base. Reading the germline V gene (reference sequence) gives CDR1 LGHDT and CDR2 YNNKEL. Receptor libraries were prepared by the immunoSEQ multiplex PCR assay. The original methods were these. Preprocessing removed nonproductive sequences and CDR3s not starting with C, not ending with F or W, or shorter than 7 amino acids. The MANAFEST web app was used to call antigen-specific clonotypes on the basis of expansion compared with the reference and with other culture wells. A clone was considered positive if significant expansion relative to the reference culture was observed in 2 of 3 replicate wells at an FDR below 0.05. A further requirement for positive clones was significant expansion compared with all other tandem wells, along with an odds ratio above 5. After three terminal residues were trimmed from each end, CDR3 homology was quantified as pairwise Levenshtein distance using the stringdist R package. Held by TCRdb, this immuneACCESS table contains in-frame sequences only and omits some clones. Under half of the omission traces to an unresolved V gene where checked; the cause of the rest is unknown. V, J and clone size are those of that table, while D and trimming were read from the DNA. For this sample there are about 22,000 clones; less than 75% appear just once. About a sixth of the sample belongs to the ten largest clones.

The sequence derives from a human donor in good health. The rearrangement joined TRBV3-1 (or the pseudogene TRBV3-2) to TRBJ2-5; TRBD2 aligns with 16 central bases. Sample: CD4+ T cells from PBMCs, cultured in vitro. The CDR3 region reads CASSQPGLAGGLETQYF. DNA sequence: TGTGCCAGCAGCCAGCCGGGACTAGCGGGGGGGCTTGAGACCCAGTACTTC.